This T cell receptor (beta chain) was documented in a study of regulatory T cells in long-lasting Graves disease. Study results and limitations: Owing to a sample size that was small, accuracy may have been reduced.

Germline-derived CDR1 and CDR2 are SNHLY and FYNNEI. Trimming cost V 5 bases and J 1 base; bases outside gene matches: 7. The CDR3 loop spans 15 amino acids. Library construction for TCR beta used iRepertoire HTBI primers and Arm-PCR of CDR3 regions. Each CDR3 protein gets one entry after TCRdb re-called the multiplex PCR reads with MiXCR. The sample lists about 450,000 distinct CDR3 sequences, about 15% seen once, with 9.5% to 12% in the top ten. This clonotype has a count of ten or more. Its antigen is not known. This sample's time point: newly diagnosed GD, antithyroid drugs for less than 3 months. From RNA extracted from PBMCs, the TCR library was made. The same data also went into a second study, on T cells in Graves' hyperthyroidism and ophthalmopathy. That report adds: Most expanded thyroid clonotypes above 0.001 recurred in blood.

The sample was peripheral blood mononuclear cells (PBMCs), taken at new diagnosis, from a patient treated with antithyroid drugs. This TCR was sampled from a woman younger than 45 with Graves disease. The rearrangement joins TRBV2 to TRBJ1-1, with 7 bases identical to TRBD1. The CDR3 loop is CASSRQGGPNTEAFF. CDR3 coding DNA: TGTGCCAGCAGTAGGCAGGGGGGACCGAACACTGAAGCTTTCTTT.